These T cell receptor beta chains were read from a single sample in a study of identical twins. Via MiXCR, TCRdb re-called the 5' RACE reads, giving one row per CDR3 protein. This sample carries roughly 260,000 distinct CDR3 sequences, over 12% of them seen once, and the ten largest clones take approximately 8.8%. The specimen sequenced was memory (CD45RO+) T cells sorted from blood. These receptors were taken from a woman between 18 and 30 years old in good health. Each CDR3 is given with its conserved first and last residue. A D gene is named only where the DNA matches it firmly. Clone size is stated in some rows and not others, as once, few, many or a class when expanded.

length: 13; J: TRBJ2-7; V: TRBV6-2/TRBV6-3; size: -; D: TRBD2; DNA: TGTGCCAGCGGTAGCGGGAACTCCTACGAGCAGTACTTC; CDR3: CASGSGNSYEQYF
length: 11; J: TRBJ2-5; V: TRBV7-9; size: -; D: -; DNA: TGTGCCAGCACTGCACAAGAGACCCAGTACTTC; CDR3: CASTAQETQYF
length: 15; J: TRBJ2-3; V: TRBV20-1; size: -; D: TRBD2; DNA: TGCAGTGCCAAGGGACTAGCGGGAGCCGGAGATACGCAGTATTTT; CDR3: CSAKGLAGAGDTQYF
length: 12; J: TRBJ1-1; V: TRBV11-2; size: -; D: TRBD1; DNA: TGTGCCAGCAGGGGGACAGCTGAAGTGGCTTTCTTT; CDR3: CASRGTAEVAFF
length: 11; J: TRBJ2-1; V: TRBV6-5; size: many; D: -; DNA: TGTGCCAGCATGGGGAGGAATGAGCAGTTCTTC; CDR3: CASMGRNEQFF
length: 15; J: TRBJ2-3; V: TRBV28; size: many; D: TRBD2; DNA: TGTGCCAGCAGTTTGCCGACTAGCGGTACAGATACGCAGTATTTT; CDR3: CASSLPTSGTDTQYF
length: 13; J: TRBJ1-1; V: TRBV5-3; size: -; D: -; DNA: TGTGCCAGGGGCCTGTGGCGGGACACTGAAGCTTTCTTT; CDR3: CARGLWRDTEAFF
length: 14; J: TRBJ2-3; V: TRBV5-1; size: -; D: -; DNA: TGCGCCAGCAGCTTCCCCGAGGTGGGAGATACGCAGTATTTT; CDR3: CASSFPEVGDTQYF
length: 15; J: TRBJ2-3; V: TRBV10-1; size: few; D: TRBD2; DNA: TGCGCCAGCAGTGACGCCCGGGAGGGGGCAGATACGCAGTATTTT; CDR3: CASSDAREGADTQYF
length: 15; J: TRBJ1-5; V: TRBV9; size: few; D: -; DNA: TGTGCCAGCAGCGAATCTGCTTCCCTCGATCAGCCCCAGCATTTT; CDR3: CASSESASLDQPQHF
length: 12; J: TRBJ2-3; V: TRBV7-2; size: many; D: -; DNA: TGTGCCAGCAGCCAGGACTCCTATACGCAGTATTTT; CDR3: CASSQDSYTQYF
length: 14; J: TRBJ2-3; V: TRBV20-1; size: -; D: TRBD1; DNA: TGCAGTGCCTTAGGGAACAGGGGGCGAGATACGCAGTATTTT; CDR3: CSALGNRGRDTQYF
length: 16; J: TRBJ2-1; V: TRBV20-1; size: -; D: TRBD2; DNA: TGCAGTGCTAGTCGAGAAGCGGGGCGCTCCTACAATGAGCAGTTCTTC; CDR3: CSASREAGRSYNEQFF
length: 14; J: TRBJ2-7; V: TRBV4-3; size: many; D: -; DNA: TGCGCCAGCAGCCCTCAAAGTGGGGGCTACGAGCAGTACTTC; CDR3: CASSPQSGGYEQYF
length: 14; J: TRBJ2-1; V: TRBV7-8; size: many; D: -; DNA: TGTGCCAGCAGCCTGTGGCTCTCCTACAATGAGCAGTTCTTC; CDR3: CASSLWLSYNEQFF
length: 12; J: TRBJ1-1; V: TRBV7-9; size: -; D: -; DNA: TGTGCCAGCAGAAGACAGGTAACTGAAGCTTTCTTT; CDR3: CASRRQVTEAFF
length: 17; J: TRBJ2-3; V: TRBV9; size: -; D: TRBD2; DNA: TGTGCCAGCAGCGTAAAGGGACTAGCGGGGGCCGATAATACGCAGTATTTT; CDR3: CASSVKGLAGADNTQYF
length: 16; J: TRBJ1-6; V: TRBV15; size: -; D: TRBD1; DNA: TGTGCCACCAGCAGGGGAAGACAGGGGGATAATTCACCCCTCCACTTT; CDR3: CATSRGRQGDNSPLHF
length: 15; J: TRBJ2-1; V: TRBV20-1; size: -; D: -; DNA: TGCAGTGCTAGAGATCAGGGAAGGAATGGCAATGAGCAGTTCTTC; CDR3: CSARDQGRNGNEQFF
length: 16; J: TRBJ1-6; V: TRBV5-5; size: few; D: -; DNA: TGTGCCAGCAGCTTGGTGGCTGGCTCCTATAATTCACCCCTCCACTTT; CDR3: CASSLVAGSYNSPLHF
length: 11; J: TRBJ1-3; V: TRBV6-6; size: many; D: -; DNA: TGTGCCAGCAGTTACCAGGGAAGAGGATATTTT; CDR3: CASSYQGRGYF
length: 16; J: TRBJ2-2; V: TRBV7-3; size: -; D: -; DNA: TGTGCCAGCAGCTTAAACGGGCCGGGCAACACCGGGGAGCTGTTTTTT; CDR3: CASSLNGPGNTGELFF
length: 16; J: TRBJ2-7; V: TRBV6-2/TRBV6-3; size: -; D: -; DNA: TGTGCCAGCAGTCATAGCCTCCGGGCAGGGGTCGACGAGCAGTACTTC; CDR3: CASSHSLRAGVDEQYF
length: 15; J: TRBJ2-1; V: TRBV6-2/TRBV6-3; size: -; D: TRBD2; DNA: TGTGCCAGCAGGGTCGCTAGCGGGAGAAGTCATGAGCAGTTCTTC; CDR3: CASRVASGRSHEQFF
length: 14; J: TRBJ2-1; V: TRBV3-1; size: -; D: TRBD1; DNA: TGTGCCAGCAGCCAGATCAGGGGGAACGATGAGCAGTTCTTC; CDR3: CASSQIRGNDEQFF
length: 14; J: TRBJ1-2; V: TRBV20-1; size: few; D: -; DNA: TGCAGTGTAAAGCCGGGACGGCATTTAGAAGGCTACACCTTC; CDR3: CSVKPGRHLEGYTF
length: 17; J: TRBJ2-1; V: TRBV15; size: -; D: -; DNA: TGTGCCACCAGCAGAGATTTGGGAGGATGGGGGTCAAATGAGCAGTTCTTC; CDR3: CATSRDLGGWGSNEQFF
length: 16; J: TRBJ1-1; V: TRBV27; size: few; D: -; DNA: TGTGCCAGCAGGAGCCCTCAGGGTCGGTCGCGTACTGAAGCTTTCTTT; CDR3: CASRSPQGRSRTEAFF
length: 13; J: TRBJ1-3; V: TRBV18; size: few; D: -; DNA: TGTGCCAGCTCACCTGGGAACTGGGACACCATATATTTT; CDR3: CASSPGNWDTIYF
length: 14; J: TRBJ1-2; V: TRBV24-1; size: -; D: TRBD1; DNA: TGTGCCACCAGTGACCGACAGGGCGACTATGGCTACACCTTC; CDR3: CATSDRQGDYGYTF
length: 17; J: TRBJ2-2; V: TRBV19; size: few; D: -; DNA: TGTGCCAGTAGTATTTACAGGCCTCTTGCGAACACCGGGGAGCTGTTTTTT; CDR3: CASSIYRPLANTGELFF
length: 13; J: TRBJ2-2; V: TRBV9; size: few; D: -; DNA: TGTGCCAGCAGCGTCTGGAACACCGGGGAGCTGTTTTTT; CDR3: CASSVWNTGELFF
length: 17; J: TRBJ2-3; V: TRBV6-1; size: few; D: TRBD2; DNA: TGTGCCAGCAGACTACAAGGGTGGCGGGGGGGCCGGAATACGCAGTATTTT; CDR3: CASRLQGWRGGRNTQYF
length: 13; J: TRBJ2-1; V: TRBV7-2; size: few; D: TRBD2; DNA: TGTGCCAGCACTTTAGCGGGAGCTGATGAGCAGTTCTTC; CDR3: CASTLAGADEQFF
length: 15; J: TRBJ1-2; V: TRBV6-5; size: -; D: TRBD1; DNA: TGTGCCAGCAGTTACGGGACAGGGGATTTCTATGGCTACACCTTC; CDR3: CASSYGTGDFYGYTF
length: 15; J: TRBJ1-1; V: TRBV7-9; size: few; D: TRBD1; DNA: TGTGCCAGCAGCTTAGCGCTAACAGGGGGTACTGAAGCTTTCTTT; CDR3: CASSLALTGGTEAFF
length: 12; J: TRBJ1-1; V: TRBV7-8; size: few; D: -; DNA: TGTGCCAGCAGCCCAGGGTTCACTGAAGCTTTCTTT; CDR3: CASSPGFTEAFF
length: 15; J: TRBJ1-2; V: TRBV12-3/TRBV12-4; size: many; D: TRBD1; DNA: TGTGCCAGCAGCTCCGGGACAGGGGGCAGCTATGGCTACACCTTC; CDR3: CASSSGTGGSYGYTF
length: 13; J: TRBJ1-2; V: TRBV6-2/TRBV6-3; size: -; D: -; DNA: TGTGCCAGCAGTTACTCGAGTTCTGGTGGCTACACCTTC; CDR3: CASSYSSSGGYTF
length: 17; J: TRBJ2-4; V: TRBV9; size: -; D: TRBD2; DNA: TGTGCCAGCAGCGTAGACGGGAGGGCCGGGTCGATGAACATTCAGTACTTC; CDR3: CASSVDGRAGSMNIQYF
length: 16; J: TRBJ2-1; V: TRBV10-3; size: few; D: TRBD2; DNA: TGTGCCATCAGTGACCCAAAAGCGGGAGTTGGGAATGAGCAGTTCTTC; CDR3: CAISDPKAGVGNEQFF
length: 14; J: TRBJ2-7; V: TRBV3-1; size: -; D: -; DNA: TGTGCCAGCAGCCCCTATCCGGTCGCCTACGAGCAGTACTTC; CDR3: CASSPYPVAYEQYF
length: 15; J: TRBJ2-2; V: TRBV7-9; size: many; D: -; DNA: TGTGCCAGCAGCTTTGGGGTAGCCTGGACCGGGGAGCTGTTTTTT; CDR3: CASSFGVAWTGELFF
length: 16; J: TRBJ2-7; V: TRBV5-7; size: -; D: TRBD1; DNA: TGTGCCAGCAGCACCGGGCGACAGGGCCACCGCCACGAGCAGTACTTC; CDR3: CASSTGRQGHRHEQYF
length: 17; J: TRBJ2-5; V: TRBV7-9; size: -; D: -; DNA: TGTGCCAGCAGCTTACCTAGACTGCCGGGACTCCAAGAGACCCAGTACTTC; CDR3: CASSLPRLPGLQETQYF
length: 11; J: TRBJ2-5; V: TRBV11-2; size: -; D: -; DNA: TGTGCCAGCAGCATGGGGGAGACCCAGTACTTC; CDR3: CASSMGETQYF
length: 14; J: TRBJ2-5; V: TRBV7-2; size: few; D: TRBD1; DNA: TGTGCCAGCAGCGCCGACAGGGTCCAAGAGACCCAGTACTTC; CDR3: CASSADRVQETQYF
length: 14; J: TRBJ2-5; V: TRBV12-3/TRBV12-4; size: -; D: -; DNA: TGTGCCAGCAGTTTAGCGGGGGGTCGACAGACCCAGTACTTC; CDR3: CASSLAGGRQTQYF
length: 15; J: TRBJ1-2; V: TRBV5-1; size: many; D: -; DNA: TGCGCCAGCAGCTTGGGGGGGAGTGCTAACTATGGCTACACCTTC; CDR3: CASSLGGSANYGYTF
length: 13; J: TRBJ1-1; V: TRBV27; size: -; D: TRBD1; DNA: TGTGCCAGCAGTTCACAGGGGAATTCGGAAGCTTTCTTT; CDR3: CASSSQGNSEAFF
length: 17; J: TRBJ2-3; V: TRBV5-5; size: few; D: TRBD2; DNA: TGTGCCAGCAGCCTCGGACTAGCGGGGACGGACACAGATACGCAGTATTTT; CDR3: CASSLGLAGTDTDTQYF
length: 14; J: TRBJ1-1; V: TRBV6-5; size: few; D: -; DNA: TGTGCCAGCAGTTCCCGTTTGGCGAACACTGAAGCTTTCTTT; CDR3: CASSSRLANTEAFF
length: 11; J: TRBJ1-2; V: TRBV7-9; size: few; D: -; DNA: TGTGCCAGCAGCTTCTCCGGGGAGGACACCTTC; CDR3: CASSFSGEDTF
length: 15; J: TRBJ1-2; V: TRBV6-1; size: few; D: TRBD1; DNA: TGTGCCACCGGGAAACGGGACAGGGCGGGCTATGGCTACACCTTC; CDR3: CATGKRDRAGYGYTF